This T cell receptor (beta chain) comes out of a study of PD-L1 blockade in urothelial cancer. Study context: Patients had been given 0 to 3 earlier chemotherapy regimens. There were a median of around 140,000 T cells in blood samples. Study-wide results and limits: Pretreatment TCR clonality in blood under the median foretold superior survival.

The authors spiked synthetic TCR analog templates into each PCR. The method was immunoSEQ multiplex PCR; TCRdb's version includes in-frame clones alone and lacks a portion of them. This sample carries 55,000 to 70,000 clones, almost 85% of them seen once, and the ten largest clones take under 5%. This clone was seen a handful of times. Its antigen is not identified. Germline assignment: CDR1 KGHSH and CDR2 LQKENI. The CDR3 is 12 residues long. V dropped 2 bases and J dropped 7 bases, with 6 bases sitting between them. The source material was PBMCs, sampled around atezolizumab (anti-PD-L1) treatment. The V gene is TRBV18, the J gene TRBJ2-1; D unclear. The source is a man aged 65 to 85 with urothelial cancer. The CDR3 spells CASSPSLNEQFF. The CDR3 DNA follows: TGTGCCAGCTCACCAAGCTTGAATGAGCAGTTCTTC.